This TCR beta chain was identified in a study of cytomegalovirus exposure and HLA in healthy donors. Study outcomes and limitations: Looking again later, the authors saw that most CMV-associated TCR beta chains seemed HLA-restricted. Several top significant clusters appeared, in a later analysis, to be linked to common viral pathogens.

Note on this clone: Its specificity is not known. Sequence at one end of the junction differs from germline and may be a read error.

The PCR was carried out with 60 Vbeta primers and 13 Jbeta primers. Produced via immunoSEQ multiplex PCR; TCRdb's table is partial and in-frame only. The repertoire holds about 150,000 clones, with 79% as singletons. The length of the CDR3 is 11 residues. Germline assignment: CDR1 SGHTA and CDR2 FQGTGA. The V and J genes are TRBV7-3 and TRBJ1-2, with a possible D match to TRBD1 (5 bases). Sequenced sample: PBMCs. This clonotype was obtained from a young man in good health and CMV-seropositive. The CDR3 loop reads CASRGGYDYTF. CDR3 DNA sequence: TGTGCCAGCAGGGGGGGTTATGACTACACCTTC. The full variable domain, with the rest looked up from reference TRBV7-3 and TRBJ1-2, is GAGVSQTPSNKVTEKGKYVELRCDPISGHTALYWYRQSLGQGPEFLIYFQGTGAADDSGLPNDRFFAVRPEGSVSTLKIQRTERGDSAVYLCASRGGYDYTFGSGTRLTVV.